This T cell receptor beta chain was profiled in a study of blood T cell repertoires in COVID-19. Across about 22 US areas, participants ranged in age from 18 to 89 years. The assay was immunoSEQ multiplex PCR, and TCRdb's table has in-frame clones only and misses some. The profile covers roughly 170,000 clones, with roughly 83% appearing a single time and 4.4% taken by the ten largest. Germline V gives CDR1 SGHAT, CDR2 FQNNGV. This CDR3 is 13 amino acids long. V lost 2 bases and J lost 5, with 9 bases in between. This TCR was recovered from a woman in her forties or fifties who had recovered from COVID-19. Sequenced material: PBMCs or T cells enriched from blood (not recorded which). The V and J genes are TRBV11-2 and TRBJ1-1; no firm D call. The CDR3 sequence: CASSLSPRTEAFF. CDR3 coding DNA: TGTGCCAGCAGCTTATCCCCTAGAACTGAAGCTTTCTTT.